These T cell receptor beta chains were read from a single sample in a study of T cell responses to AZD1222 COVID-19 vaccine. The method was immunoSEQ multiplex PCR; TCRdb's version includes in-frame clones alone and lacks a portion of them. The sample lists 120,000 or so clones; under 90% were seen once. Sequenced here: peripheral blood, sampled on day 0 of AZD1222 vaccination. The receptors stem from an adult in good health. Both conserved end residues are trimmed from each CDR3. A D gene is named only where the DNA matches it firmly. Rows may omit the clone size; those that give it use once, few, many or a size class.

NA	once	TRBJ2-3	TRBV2	ASVPKSSTDTQY
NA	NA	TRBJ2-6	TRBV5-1	ASSLVSSGANVLT
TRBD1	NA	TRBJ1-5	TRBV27	ASSLSPTGGNQPQH
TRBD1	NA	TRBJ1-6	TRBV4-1	ASSQPGQGVGSPLH
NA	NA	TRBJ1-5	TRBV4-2	ASSQEAAGQPQH
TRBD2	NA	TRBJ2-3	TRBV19	ASTTSGSTDTQY
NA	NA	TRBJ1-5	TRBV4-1	ASSPSWQGGQPQH
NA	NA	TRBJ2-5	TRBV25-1	ASRETGEETQY
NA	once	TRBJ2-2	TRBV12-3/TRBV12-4	ASLRDRRELF
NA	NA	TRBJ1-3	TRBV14	ASSRLTGNSGNTIY
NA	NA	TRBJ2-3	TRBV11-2	ASSPRPRIVPSTDTQY
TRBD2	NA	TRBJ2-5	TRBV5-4	ASSLVIAGVETQY
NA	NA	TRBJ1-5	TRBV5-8	ASSLGPPRGNQPQH
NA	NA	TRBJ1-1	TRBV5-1	ASSPQAGTVNTEAF
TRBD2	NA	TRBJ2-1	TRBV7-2	ASGASGGGYNEQF
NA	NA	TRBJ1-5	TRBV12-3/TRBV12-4	ASSHRIDQPQH
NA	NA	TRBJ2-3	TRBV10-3	AIKGHADTDTQY
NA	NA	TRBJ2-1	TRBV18	ASSPKRSSYNEQF
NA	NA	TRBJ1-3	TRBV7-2	ASSGPERGNTIY
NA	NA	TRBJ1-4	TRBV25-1	ASSESGFTNEKLF